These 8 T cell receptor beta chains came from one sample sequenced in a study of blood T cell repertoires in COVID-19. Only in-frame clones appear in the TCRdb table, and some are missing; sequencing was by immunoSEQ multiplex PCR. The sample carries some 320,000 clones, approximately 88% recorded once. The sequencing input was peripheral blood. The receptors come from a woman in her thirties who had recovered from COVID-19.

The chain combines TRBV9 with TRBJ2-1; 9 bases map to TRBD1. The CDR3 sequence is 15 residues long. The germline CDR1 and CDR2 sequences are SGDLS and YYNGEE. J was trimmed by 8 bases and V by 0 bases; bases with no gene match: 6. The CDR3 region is CASSVDGQGRDEQFF. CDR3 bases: TGTGCCAGCAGCGTAGACGGACAGGGGAGGGATGAGCAGTTCTTC.

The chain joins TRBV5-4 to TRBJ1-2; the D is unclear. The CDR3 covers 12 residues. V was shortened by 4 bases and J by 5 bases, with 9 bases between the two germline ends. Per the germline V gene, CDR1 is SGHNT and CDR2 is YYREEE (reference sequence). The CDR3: CASSPSGYGYTF. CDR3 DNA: TGTGCCAGCAGCCCCTCGGGTTATGGCTACACCTTC.

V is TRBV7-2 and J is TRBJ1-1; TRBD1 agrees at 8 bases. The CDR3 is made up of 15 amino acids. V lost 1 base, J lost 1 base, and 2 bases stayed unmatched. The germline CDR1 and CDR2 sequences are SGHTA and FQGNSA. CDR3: CASSLVGTGNTEAFF. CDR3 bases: TGTGCCAGCAGCTTAGTCGGGACAGGGAACACTGAAGCTTTCTTT.

The CDR3 sequence is CASSRGSEETQYF. Here the CDR3 DNA reads TGTGCCAGCAGCCGTGGTAGTGAAGAGACCCAGTACTTC. This chain joins TRBV7-8 and TRBJ2-5; no clear D gene. The germline V gene encodes CDR1 SGHVS and CDR2 FQNEAQ. The CDR3 has 13 residues. Trimming took 5 bases from V and 3 from J, leaving 10 bases between them.

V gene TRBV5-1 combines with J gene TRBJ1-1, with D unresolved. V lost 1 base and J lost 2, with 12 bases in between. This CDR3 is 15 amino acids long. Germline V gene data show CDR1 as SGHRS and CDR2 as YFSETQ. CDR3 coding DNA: TGCGCCAGCAGCTTGATGGGGAGCCTCAACACTGAAGCTTTCTTT. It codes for CASSLMGSLNTEAFF.

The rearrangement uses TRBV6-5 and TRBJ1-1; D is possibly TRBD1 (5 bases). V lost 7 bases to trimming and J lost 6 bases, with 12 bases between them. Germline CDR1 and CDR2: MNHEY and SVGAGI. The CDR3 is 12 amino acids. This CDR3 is CASKGPGAEAFF. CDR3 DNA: TGTGCCAGCAAGGGCCCGGGGGCTGAAGCTTTCTTT.

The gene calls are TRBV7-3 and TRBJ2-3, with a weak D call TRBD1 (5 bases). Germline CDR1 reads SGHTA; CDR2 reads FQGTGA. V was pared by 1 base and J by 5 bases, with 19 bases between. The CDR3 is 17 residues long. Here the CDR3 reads CASSLRGIGVPGDTQYF. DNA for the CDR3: TGTGCCAGCAGCTTAAGGGGCATAGGGGTCCCGGGAGATACGCAGTATTTT.

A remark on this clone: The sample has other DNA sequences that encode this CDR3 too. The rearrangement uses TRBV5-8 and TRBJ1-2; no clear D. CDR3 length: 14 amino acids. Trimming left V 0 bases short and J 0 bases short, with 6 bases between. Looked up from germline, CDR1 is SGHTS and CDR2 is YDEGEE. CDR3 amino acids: CASSLVRANYGYTF. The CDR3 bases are TGTGCCAGCAGCTTGGTGAGGGCTAACTATGGCTACACCTTC.